This TCR beta chain is from a study of Ad26.COV2.S vaccination and SARS-CoV-2 variants. Findings and caveats of the study: While placebo recipients had lower spike-specific TCR breadth, vaccine recipients had more.

The treatment denotes: 19 received Ad26.COV2.S at low or high dose, single or two shots; several received placebo; per-sample allocation not given. Collection of the samples took place on day 63 after the first injection of vaccine or placebo. CDR3 length equals 13 residues. With 0 bases removed from V and 5 bases from J, the gap between germline ends came to 7 bases. In germline, CDR1 is SGHTA, CDR2 FQGNSA. Using immunoSEQ multiplex PCR, the repertoire was profiled, and TCRdb retains in-frame clones only, with some absent. The sample has over 300,000 clones, approximately 83% seen once. Turning to this clone: Its antigen remains unidentified.

The receptor comes from a person aged 18 to 59 who received the Ad26.COV2.S COVID-19 vaccine or a placebo. The sequences come from peripheral blood, collected in a trial of Ad26.COV2.S vaccine versus placebo. The chain recombines TRBV7-2 with TRBJ2-5; D gene ambiguous. This CDR3 reads CASSLAAPETQYF. The CDR3, as DNA: TGTGCCAGCAGCTTAGCCGCTCCGGAGACCCAGTACTTC.